The present entry profiles one TCR beta chain with its context. The antigen it recognizes is unknown. No clone much larger than this one lies a single base away; base qualities are absent. Library generation was performed with 5' RACE. The sequencing machine was an Illumina HiSeq 2500. The second PCR ran for about 6 to 12 cycles and used a J-beta primer mix along with a sample-barcoded 5' primer. Each TCR beta cDNA molecule received a unique molecular identifier from a template-switch 5' adaptor carrying 12 random nucleotides. At least 2.5 million CDR3-containing paired-end reads were obtained from each sample. All of the RNA was converted into first-strand cDNA using the Mint cDNA synthesis kit, with a TRBC-specific oligonucleotide serving as the primer. After uracil-DNA glycosylase treatment, a first 18-cycle PCR used universal primers M1SS and BC2_uni_R on all cDNA. Per the authors' processing: For normalization, 1 million high-quality reads, each with a distinct molecular identifier, were randomly selected from each sample. Instead of being binned into consensus sequences, reads with shared molecular identifiers were discarded. CDR3 identification, clonotype clustering and error correction used MiTCR with a Q25 quality threshold and the strictest error-elimination algorithm. A nonparametric unseen species model with Euler transformation was used to estimate a lower bound on total TCR beta diversity. Through fastp at Q25 and MiXCR, TCRdb rebuilt clones from the public reads, retaining in-frame beta chains. Merged by CDR3 protein, the rows form single entries marked with the most common genes and DNA. The V and J calls come from TCRdb's annotation, not from the publication. Recorded for this sample are roughly 1.5 million distinct CDR3 sequences; about 42% of them occurred a single time. The ten largest clones capture 4% of the sample.

The record originates from a study of blood T cells in healthy people across ages (dated by TCRdb to the mid-2010s). Describing the broader study: Template switching captured roughly one uniquely barcoded TCR beta cDNA molecule per two T cells in model experiments. Age-related changes in TCR beta repertoire diversity were measured in the study by deep sequencing normalized with unique cDNA molecular identifiers. The donors were split into four age groups: young (average about 16 years), middle-aged (39), aged (roughly 68) and long-lived (about 74). To avoid experimental bias, donors of different ages were distributed randomly across sequencing lanes. Two additional independent replicas of 1 million unique cDNA reads from the same blood draw were analyzed for two donors (one aged 18 to 29 and one aged 80 or older). What the research found in general, with its limitations: Because donor CMV infection status was unknown, age-related changes in expanded clonotypes were potentially confounded. Estimates of total diversity based on one million sequenced T cells were regarded as lower bounds and as underestimates. As age increased, observed TCR beta diversity per million T cells dropped in a roughly linear way, and a significant reduction was already evident by age roughly 40. There was a strong correlation between observed TCR beta diversity and the percentage of naive T cells measured by flow cytometry. The long-lived group showed more naive CD4+ T cells, fewer expanded clones and increased TCR diversity than the aged group, suggesting age selection. Bulk unsorted PBMC profiling prevented conclusive comparison of naive and antigen-experienced compartments.

The donors were roughly 40 Caucasian individuals from Russia, aged roughly 6 to 100 years, who were systemically healthy. Each donor gave about 9.2 milliliters of peripheral blood, drawn into EDTA-treated Vacutainer tubes. PBMCs were isolated by Ficoll-Paque density-gradient centrifugation, with at least 6.5 million obtained per sample. Trizol reagent was used to extract total RNA from PBMCs, with at least 5.5 micrograms per sample. For every donor, flow cytometry on a PBMC aliquot measured the percentage of naive CD45RAhigh/CD27high T cells. Counted from cysteine to phenylalanine, this CDR3 has 18 amino acids. Here the CDR3 DNA is all that survives: 54 bases in frame from base 1. Trimming takes 4 bases off V and 0 bases off J; junction bases not matched to a gene: 10. Reading the germline V gene gives CDR1 MNHNS and CDR2 SASEGT.

This clonotype was sampled from a woman younger than 35 in good health. Sequenced sample: blood. The receptor chain draws on TRBV6-1 and TRBJ2-4; 9 bases in the middle match TRBD1. The CDR3 region has the sequence CASSGGTGNLLAKNIQYF. The sequence in DNA is TGTGCCAGCAGTGGTGGGACAGGGAACTTACTAGCCAAAAACATTCAGTACTTC.